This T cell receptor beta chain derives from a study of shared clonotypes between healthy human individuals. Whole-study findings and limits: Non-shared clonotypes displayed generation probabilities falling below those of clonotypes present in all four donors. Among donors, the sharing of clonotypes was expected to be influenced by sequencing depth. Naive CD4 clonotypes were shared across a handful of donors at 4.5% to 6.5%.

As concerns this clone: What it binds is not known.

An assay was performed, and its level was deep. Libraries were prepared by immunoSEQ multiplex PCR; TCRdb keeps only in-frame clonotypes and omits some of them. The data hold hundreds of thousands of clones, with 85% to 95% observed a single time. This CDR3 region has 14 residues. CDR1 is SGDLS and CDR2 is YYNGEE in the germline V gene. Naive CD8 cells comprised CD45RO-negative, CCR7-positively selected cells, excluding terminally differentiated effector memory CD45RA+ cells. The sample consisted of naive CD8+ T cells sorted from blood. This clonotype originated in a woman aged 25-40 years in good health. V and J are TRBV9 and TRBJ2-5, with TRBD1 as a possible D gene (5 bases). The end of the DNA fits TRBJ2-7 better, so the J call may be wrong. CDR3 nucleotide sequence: TGTGCCAGCAGCGCGGAAGGGCAGGGCTACGAGCAGTACTTC. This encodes CASSAEGQGYEQYF.